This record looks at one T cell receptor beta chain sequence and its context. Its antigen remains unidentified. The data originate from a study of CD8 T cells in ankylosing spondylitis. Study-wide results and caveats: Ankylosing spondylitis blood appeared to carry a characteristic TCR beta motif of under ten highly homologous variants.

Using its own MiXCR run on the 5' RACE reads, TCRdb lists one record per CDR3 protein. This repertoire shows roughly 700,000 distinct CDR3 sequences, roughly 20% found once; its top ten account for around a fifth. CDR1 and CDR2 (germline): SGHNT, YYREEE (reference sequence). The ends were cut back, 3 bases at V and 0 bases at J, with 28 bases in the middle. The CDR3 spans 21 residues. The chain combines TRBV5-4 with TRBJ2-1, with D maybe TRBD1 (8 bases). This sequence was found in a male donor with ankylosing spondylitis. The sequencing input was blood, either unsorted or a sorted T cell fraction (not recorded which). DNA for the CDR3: TGTGCCAGCAGCTCCGATATAACTGGACAGGGACTATACAACTCCTACAATGAGCAGTTCTTC. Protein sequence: CASSSDITGQGLYNSYNEQFF.